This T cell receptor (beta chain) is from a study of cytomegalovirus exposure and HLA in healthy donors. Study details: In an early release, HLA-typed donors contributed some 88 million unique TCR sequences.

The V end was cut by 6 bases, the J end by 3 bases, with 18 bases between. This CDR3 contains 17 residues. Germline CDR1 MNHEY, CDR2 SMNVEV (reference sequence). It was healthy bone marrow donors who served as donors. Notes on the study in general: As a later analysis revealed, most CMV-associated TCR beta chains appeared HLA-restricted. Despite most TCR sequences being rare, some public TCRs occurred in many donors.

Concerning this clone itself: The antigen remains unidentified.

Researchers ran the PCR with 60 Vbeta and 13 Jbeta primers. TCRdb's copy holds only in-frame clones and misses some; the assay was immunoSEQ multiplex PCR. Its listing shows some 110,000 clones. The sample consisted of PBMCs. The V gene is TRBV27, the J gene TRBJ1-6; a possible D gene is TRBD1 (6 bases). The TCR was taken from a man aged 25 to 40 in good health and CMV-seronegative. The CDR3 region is CASRDPRGLLYNSPLHF. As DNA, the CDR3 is TGTGCCAGCAGAGACCCCAGGGGCCTCCTCTATAATTCACCCCTCCACTTT.